One sample yielded the 22 T cell receptor beta chains listed below, sequenced in a study of blood T cell repertoires in COVID-19. Sequenced by immunoSEQ multiplex PCR; TCRdb stores in-frame clones only, minus some. The sample consists of approximately 170,000 clones, around 85% of them appearing once. The sequenced sample consisted of peripheral blood. Receptor source: a man aged 60 to 75 with active or convalescent COVID-19.

The chain combines TRBV5-1 with TRBJ2-7; 7 nucleotides line up with TRBD2. Trimming cost V 6 bases and J 7 bases; bases outside gene matches: 10. The CDR3 spans 13 residues. Per germline, CDR1 SGHRS and CDR2 YFSETQ. In nucleotides, the CDR3 is TGCGCCAGCATGGAAGCGGGGCCAGGGGAGCAGTACTTC. Translating gives CASMEAGPGEQYF.

The J gene is TRBJ2-1, the V gene TRBV11-2, with 7 bases aligning to TRBD2. The CDR3 spans 16 residues. CDR1 is SGHAT, CDR2 FQNNGV, per germline. With V trimmed by 1 base and J by 4 bases, 7 bases remained unmatched. CDR3: CASSLVGRIMYNEQFF. CDR3 nucleotide sequence: TGTGCCAGCAGCTTAGTCGGGAGGATCATGTACAATGAGCAGTTCTTC.

J is TRBJ1-3 and V is TRBV11-2, with TRBD1 matching over 10 bases. Germline V gives CDR1 SGHAT, CDR2 FQNNGV. V was clipped by 5 bases and J by 8 bases; unmatched bases: 9. CDR3 size: 15 residues. The CDR3 bases are TGTGCCAGCAGCCCCCCCCGGGACAGGGGTTACACCATATATTTT. Amino acids: CASSPPRDRGYTIYF.

The V gene is TRBV2, the J gene TRBJ1-1; 7 nucleotides agree with TRBD1. The CDR3 length is 16 residues. V gave up 5 bases and J gave up 6 bases; unmatched junction bases: 15. CDR1 and CDR2 from the germline V gene are SNHLY and FYNNEI. The CDR3 DNA follows: TGTGCCAGCAGTCACCACGGAGACAGGGCGGCGCCTGAAGCTTTCTTT. Translating gives CASSHHGDRAAPEAFF.

This rearrangement joins TRBV10-2 to TRBJ2-7; D uncertain. Between the trimmed V and J ends, which lost 3 bases and 7 bases, there was a span of 13 bases. Germline V gene data show CDR1 as WSHSY and CDR2 as SAAADI. The CDR3 spans 13 residues. The CDR3 nucleotides are TGCGCCAGCAGTGAAGGAGCTTTGTGGGAGCAGTACTTC. This translates into CASSEGALWEQYF.

This chain joins TRBV13 and TRBJ1-1; no definite D call. Germline loops: CDR1 PRHDT, CDR2 FYEKMQ (reference sequence). Between the trimmed V and J ends, which lost 5 bases and 0 bases, there was a span of 10 bases. The CDR3 spans 14 residues. CDR3 residues: CASSPRTVNTEAFF. DNA of the CDR3: TGTGCCAGCAGCCCTCGTACAGTGAACACTGAAGCTTTCTTT. The variable domain in full, completed from reference TRBV13 and TRBJ1-1, reads AAGVIQSPRHLIKEKRETATLKCYPIPRHDTVYWYQQGPGQDPQFLISFYEKMQSDKGSIPDRFSAQQFSDYHSELNMSSLELGDSALYFCASSPRTVNTEAFFGQGTRLTVV.

The chain recombines TRBV7-9 with TRBJ2-1; 7 nucleotides match TRBD2. J lost 0 bases, V lost 4 bases, and 3 bases had no gene match. The CDR3 totals 15 residues. Germline loops: CDR1 SEHNR, CDR2 FQNEAQ (reference sequence). The CDR3 DNA reads TGTGCCAGCAGCTCAAGCGGGGCCTCCTACAATGAGCAGTTCTTC. It is translated as CASSSSGASYNEQFF.

The chain employs TRBV3-1 (or the pseudogene TRBV3-2) and TRBJ1-1, with D possibly TRBD1 on 6 matching bases. The CDR3 is made up of 15 amino acids. Germline-derived CDR1 and CDR2 are LGHDT and YNNKEL (reference sequence). Trimming took 4 bases from V and 6 from J, leaving 18 bases between them. In DNA, the CDR3 is TGTGCCAGCAGCCCGTCCACAGGGATTCGCGCTGAAGCTTTCTTT. This sequence encodes CASSPSTGIRAEAFF.

The chain employs TRBV3-1 (or the pseudogene TRBV3-2) and TRBJ1-5; D is perhaps TRBD1 (5 bases). Germline CDR1 is LGHDT and CDR2 is YNNKEL (reference sequence). The CDR3 contains 15 residues. V was cut by 0 bases and J by 6 bases, with 12 bases left in between. The DNA for the CDR3 is TGTGCCAGCAGCCAAGAATCAGGGTATAGTCAGCCCCAGCATTTT. This gives the protein CASSQESGYSQPQHF.

In the case of this clone: The same CDR3 is also encoded by other DNA sequences in this sample. J is TRBJ1-2 and V is TRBV5-5, with no clear D. CDR3 size: 13 residues. Trimming shortened V by 4 bases and J by 2 bases, and 9 bases separated the two germline ends. Germline assignment: CDR1 SGHKS and CDR2 YYEKEE (reference sequence). Here the CDR3 reads CASSPGLNYGYTF. The CDR3 region has the DNA TGTGCCAGCAGCCCCGGGTTGAACTATGGCTACACCTTC.

V gene TRBV19 combines with J gene TRBJ1-5; possibly TRBD1 for D (5 bases). The length of the CDR3 is 16 residues. V was shortened by 3 bases and J by 2 bases, with 14 bases between the two germline ends. CDR1 and CDR2 (germline): LNHDA, SQIVND (reference sequence). CDR3 bases: TGTGCCAGTAGTATTTTGTCCAGGGCGGGCAATCAGCCCCAGCATTTT. The encoded protein is CASSILSRAGNQPQHF.

This rearrangement joins TRBV25-1 to TRBJ2-1; D remains unclear. The CDR3 covers 12 residues. Germline V gene lookup returns CDR1 MGHDK and CDR2 SYGVNS. The V and J ends lost 1 base and 6 bases respectively, with 4 bases between them. CDR3 bases: TGTGCCAGCAGTGAATTCAGCAATGAGCAGTTCTTC. This codes for CASSEFSNEQFF.

The sample holds one count of this clone. The V gene is TRBV4-2, the J gene TRBJ1-5; 8 bases are shared with TRBD1. Germline trimming cut 1 base from V and 8 bases from J; bases unmatched to any gene: 10. Germline-derived CDR1 and CDR2 are LGHNA and YNFKEQ. CDR3 length: 16 residues. The CDR3 sequence: CASSQGQRTGSEPQHF. The CDR3 DNA reads as TGTGCCAGCAGCCAAGGTCAACGGACAGGGAGCGAGCCCCAGCATTTT.

In regard to this clone: This CDR3 is also generated by other DNA sequences in the sample. This rearrangement joins TRBV5-1 to TRBJ2-2; 7 bases align to TRBD1. Germline V gene data show CDR1 as SGHRS and CDR2 as YFSETQ. The CDR3 spans 14 residues. J lost 4 bases, V lost 0 bases, and 0 bases had no gene match. CDR3 in DNA: TGCGCCAGCAGCTTGGGACAGGGCACCGGGGAGCTGTTTTTT. It is translated as CASSLGQGTGELFF. The variable domain in full, with the rest retrieved from reference TRBV5-1 and TRBJ2-2, is KAGVTQTPRYLIKTRGQQVTLSCSPISGHRSVSWYQQTPGQGLQFLFEYFSETQRNKGNFPGRFSGRQFSNSRSEMNVSTLELGDSALYLCASSLGQGTGELFFGEGSRLTVL.

This rearrangement joins TRBV10-1 to TRBJ1-1; no clear D gene. V was shortened by 0 bases and J by 2 bases, with 7 bases between the two germline ends. Germline V gene data show CDR1 as WNHNN and CDR2 as SYGVQD (reference sequence). The CDR3 is 14 amino acids. CDR3 protein: CASSESPYNTEAFF. CDR3 nucleotides: TGCGCCAGCAGTGAGTCGCCCTATAACACTGAAGCTTTCTTT.

This sequence joins TRBV3-1 (or the pseudogene TRBV3-2) and TRBJ2-3, with 8 bases lining up with TRBD1. J gave up 2 bases and V 4 bases, and 8 bases lay outside the gene matches. The CDR3 is 16 amino acids. Germline V gives CDR1 LGHDT, CDR2 YNNKEL (reference sequence). The CDR3 spells CASSPRPGQVTDTQYF. CDR3 bases: TGTGCCAGCAGCCCACGACCGGGACAGGTCACAGATACGCAGTATTTT.

V gene TRBV2 combines with J gene TRBJ1-1; a possible D gene is TRBD1 (6 bases). The CDR3 runs 15 residues. In germline, CDR1 is SNHLY, CDR2 FYNNEI. V gave up 7 bases and J gave up 1 base, with 16 bases separating them. CDR3 nucleotides: TGTGCCAGCAACAGGGATGTAGTTGGGAACACTGAAGCTTTCTTT. Translating it yields CASNRDVVGNTEAFF.

V usage is TRBV11-2 and J usage is TRBJ2-7; D might be TRBD1 (5 bases). The length of the CDR3 is 16 residues. The V end was cut by 1 base, the J end by 4 bases, with 17 bases between. Looked up from germline, CDR1 is SGHAT and CDR2 is FQNNGV. The DNA for the CDR3 is TGTGCCAGCAGCTTAGTGAGTCAGGGCAGGGCATACGAGCAGTACTTC. Translating gives CASSLVSQGRAYEQYF.

The chain employs TRBV7-7 and TRBJ2-2, with 11 positions matching TRBD2. The junction had 3 bases not matched to a gene; V was cut back by 1 base and J by 2 bases. The germline CDR1 and CDR2 sequences are SSHAT and FNYEAQ (reference sequence). The CDR3 totals 17 residues. CDR3 nucleotide sequence: TGTGCCAGCAGCTTAGAACTAGCGGGGGCCAACACCGGGGAGCTGTTTTTT. This gives the protein CASSLELAGANTGELFF. Using reference TRBV7-7 and TRBJ2-2 for the parts outside the CDR3, the full variable domain is GAGVSQSPRYKVTKRGQDVTLRCDPISSHATLYWYQQALGQGPEFLTYFNYEAQPDKSGLPSDRFSAERPEGSISTLTIQRTEQRDSAMYRCASSLELAGANTGELFFGEGSRLTVL.

The rearrangement uses TRBV7-2 and TRBJ2-3; 14 bases fit TRBD2. Trimming cost V 3 bases and J 3 bases; bases outside gene matches: 5. This CDR3 spans 17 amino acids. Germline CDR1 SGHTA, CDR2 FQGNSA. CDR3 sequence (DNA): TGTGCCAGCAGCTTCAGACTAGCGGGAGGGCTGACAGATACGCAGTATTTT. This encodes CASSFRLAGGLTDTQYF.

The V and J genes are TRBV11-3 and TRBJ2-5; no definite D call. Deletions cut 2 bases from V and 2 bases from J, with 9 bases between. This CDR3 contains 14 residues. Germline lookup yields CDR1 SGHNT and CDR2 YENEEA. Written as DNA, the CDR3 is TGTGCCAGCAGCTTATCCGAGGCTCAAGAGACCCAGTACTTC. This sequence encodes CASSLSEAQETQYF. The whole variable domain, filled in from reference TRBV11-3 and TRBJ2-5, reads EAGVVQSPRYKIIEKKQPVAFWCNPISGHNTLYWYLQNLGQGPELLIRYENEEAVDDSQLPKDRFSAERLKGVDSTLKIQPAELGDSAVYLCASSLSEAQETQYFGPGTRLLVL.

A few counts support this clone. The gene calls are TRBV7-6 and TRBJ2-2; TRBD1 aligns across 7 bases. Germline V gives CDR1 SGHVS, CDR2 FNYEAQ. This CDR3 has 18 residues. Trimming cost V 0 bases and J 6 bases; bases outside gene matches: 13. DNA of the CDR3: TGTGCCAGCAGCTTAGCCATTTGGGCATTGACAGGGCCCGGGGAGCTGTTTTTT. As protein: CASSLAIWALTGPGELFF.